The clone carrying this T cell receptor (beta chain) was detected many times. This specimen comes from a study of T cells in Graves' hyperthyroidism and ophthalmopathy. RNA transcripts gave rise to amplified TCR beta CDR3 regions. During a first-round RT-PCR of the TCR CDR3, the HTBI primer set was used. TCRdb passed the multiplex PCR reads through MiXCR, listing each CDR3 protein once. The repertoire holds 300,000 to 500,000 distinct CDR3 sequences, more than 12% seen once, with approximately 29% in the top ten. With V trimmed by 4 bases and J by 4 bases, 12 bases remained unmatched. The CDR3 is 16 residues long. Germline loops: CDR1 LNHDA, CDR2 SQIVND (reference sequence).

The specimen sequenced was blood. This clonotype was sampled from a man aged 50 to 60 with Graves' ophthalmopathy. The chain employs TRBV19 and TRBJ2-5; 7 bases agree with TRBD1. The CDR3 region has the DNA TGTGCCAGTAGTAGGAGGACAGGATCGTCACGAGAGACCCAGTACTTC. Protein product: CASSRRTGSSRETQYF. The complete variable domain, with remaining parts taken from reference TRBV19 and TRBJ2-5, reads DGGITQSPKYLFRKEGQNVTLSCEQNLNHDAMYWYRQDPGQGLRLIYYSQIVNDFQKGDIAEGYSVSREKKESFPLTVTSAQKNPTAFYLCASSRRTGSSRETQYFGPGTRLLVL.